Listed here is a single T cell receptor beta chain. The antigen is unknown. The data belong to a study of CXCR3-negative and CXCR3-positive naive CD8 T cells. Germline V gene data show CDR1 as SEHNR and CDR2 as FQNEAQ (reference sequence). This CDR3 has 16 amino acids. The study made its TRB cDNA libraries by 5' RACE, adding UMI labels. TCRdb reprocessed the 5' RACE reads and stores each CDR3 protein as one record, lacking DNA. The table for this sample gives 150,000 to 160,000 distinct CDR3 sequences. Study findings and constraints: For CXCR3-positive naive cells, TRB CDR3s were more hydrophobic than those of CXCR3-negative naive cells. Much lower diversity was found in memory CD8+ cells, while both naive subsets had comparably high diversity.

Triplicate roughly 300,000-cell sorts were made of each CD8+ T cell subset. CD45RO-CCR7+CD27+CD95- expression identified naive CD8+ T cells. Sequenced input: naive CXCR3+ CD8+ T cells from blood. As for subset: CD45RO-CCR7+CD27+CD95- naive CD8+ T cells expressing CXCR3 (TNR3+). The receptor comes from a human donor in good health. Some clones in this sample may be carry-over from other donors' samples. The chain has TRBV7-9 and TRBJ2-5; as DNA is missing, the TRBD2 call by TCRdb cannot be tested. CDR3 residues: CASSSGLAVNQETQYF.